Below are 12 T cell receptor beta chains sequenced from a single sample in a study of blood T cell repertoires in COVID-19. This table comes from immunoSEQ multiplex PCR, and its TCRdb copy is limited to in-frame clones, with some not included. The sample holds about 120,000 clones; 70% to 80% are singletons and the top ten take approximately 4%. Sequencing used peripheral blood. These receptors all stem from a woman aged 80 or older with acute or convalescent COVID-19.

This clone appeared a few times. The chain is built from TRBV12-3 or TRBV12-4 and TRBJ2-1; 9 positions agree with TRBD2. This CDR3 has 13 residues. The ends lost 4 bases at V and 9 bases at J; junction bases unmatched: 4. The CDR3 is CASSSRGGGEQFF. The CDR3 DNA reads TGTGCCAGCAGTTCCCGCGGGGGGGGTGAGCAGTTCTTC.

This clone has just a few counts. The chain is built from TRBV28 and TRBJ1-2; no clear D gene. Germline V lookup: CDR1 MDHEN, CDR2 SYDVKM. The length of the CDR3 is 11 residues. The ends were cut back, 5 bases at V and 7 bases at J, with 8 bases in the middle. CDR3 in amino acids: CASSTRGGYTF. In nucleotides, the CDR3 is TGTGCCAGCAGTACTCGTGGTGGCTACACCTTC.

The V call is TRBV10-3, the J call TRBJ2-7, with D perhaps TRBD2 (6 bases). From germline, CDR1 is ENHRY and CDR2 SYGVKD. Deletions cut 5 bases from V and 3 bases from J, with 11 bases between. The CDR3 is 13 residues long. In DNA, the CDR3 is TGTGCCATCAGTCAGCGGAGGGACTACGAGCAGTACTTC. Translated, it gives CAISQRRDYEQYF.

The CDR3 here is CASSSGTGGESPLHF. Here the CDR3 DNA reads TGCGCCAGCAGCTCTGGGACAGGGGGCGAGTCACCCCTCCACTTT. This chain joins TRBV5-1 and TRBJ1-6; 12 nucleotides agree with TRBD1. CDR1 SGHRS and CDR2 YFSETQ come from the germline V gene. The CDR3 is made up of 15 amino acids. Unmatched junction bases numbered 5, after V lost 3 bases and J lost 10 bases.

The V gene is TRBV5-1, the J gene TRBJ1-6, with D maybe TRBD1 (5 bases). Germline CDR1 SGHRS, CDR2 YFSETQ. V lost 0 bases, J lost 9 bases, and 13 bases lay in between. This CDR3 has 15 residues. CDR3 DNA: TGCGCCAGCAGCTTGGCTGGGGAGGGGAGTTCACCCCTCCACTTT. Encoded protein: CASSLAGEGSSPLHF.

The table lists this clone with a count of one. Other DNA sequences within the sample encode an identical CDR3. The chain employs TRBV19 and TRBJ2-3; D not resolved. Germline CDR1 reads LNHDA; CDR2 reads SQIVND (reference sequence). The CDR3 runs 13 residues. The V end lost 6 bases, the J end lost 1 base, and 8 bases lay between the germline ends. The CDR3 sequence is CASRRGGTDTQYF. The CDR3 DNA follows: TGTGCCAGTAGAAGAGGAGGCACAGATACGCAGTATTTT.

J is TRBJ2-3 and V is TRBV5-5, with 9 bases aligning to TRBD2. The trim removed 1 base at V and 4 bases at J, leaving 7 bases unmatched. This CDR3 has 16 amino acids. The germline gives CDR1 SGHKS, CDR2 YYEKEE (reference sequence). The CDR3 sequence: CASSLIPSGAPDTQYF. Written as DNA, the CDR3 is TGTGCCAGCAGCTTGATCCCTAGCGGGGCCCCAGATACGCAGTATTTT.

V gene TRBV9 combines with J gene TRBJ1-3; no reliable D call. V lost 0 bases to trimming and J lost 0 bases, with 7 bases between them. The germline CDR1 and CDR2 sequences are SGDLS and YYNGEE. This CDR3 is built from 15 residues. The CDR3 DNA sequence: TGTGCCAGCAGCGTAGGAGGAAACTCTGGAAACACCATATATTTT. It codes for CASSVGGNSGNTIYF.

CDR3 DNA sequence: TGTGCCAGCAGCCAGACTAGCGGGAGGGCCATGGGAGATACGCAGTATTTT. It codes for CASSQTSGRAMGDTQYF. The chain combines TRBV9 with TRBJ2-3; 14 bases agree with TRBD2. V shed 4 bases and J 5 bases; nucleotides not matched to a gene: 9. CDR3 length: 17 residues. Germline loops: CDR1 SGDLS, CDR2 YYNGEE.

V gene TRBV9 combines with J gene TRBJ2-2; TRBD2 agrees at 9 bases. The CDR3 has 14 residues. CDR1 SGDLS and CDR2 YYNGEE come from the germline V gene. V was clipped by 4 bases and J by 6 bases; unmatched bases: 4. CDR3 loop: CASSIGLASGELFF. CDR3 coding DNA: TGTGCCAGCAGCATAGGACTAGCGTCCGGGGAGCTGTTTTTT.

This chain links TRBV14 with TRBJ2-7, with 7 positions matching TRBD1. This CDR3 contains 12 residues. Germline V gene data show CDR1 as SGHDN and CDR2 as FVKESK. J gave up 2 bases and V 5 bases, and 0 bases lay outside the gene matches. CDR3 nucleotides: TGTGCCAGCAGCGGGACAGCCTACGAGCAGTACTTC. Its protein product is CASSGTAYEQYF.

This chain uses TRBV6-1 with TRBJ1-1; no firm D call. This CDR3 region has 13 residues. CDR1 and CDR2 from the germline V gene are MNHNS and SASEGT. V lost 1 base and J lost 0, with 3 bases in between. The CDR3 region is CASSEVMNTEAFF. CDR3 nucleotides: TGTGCCAGCAGTGAAGTTATGAACACTGAAGCTTTCTTT.